The rows below give T cell receptor beta chains drawn from one sample of a study of beta chain features in type 1 diabetes. Clones were read by immunoSEQ multiplex PCR, and TCRdb kept only the in-frame ones, dropping some. Here the sample spans over 150,000 clones, about 8.1% being singletons. Sequencing was done on a sample of central memory CD4+ T cells from blood. These receptors came from a woman aged 18-29 years with type 1 diabetes. Both conserved end residues are trimmed from each CDR3. The order of the fields is J gene, V gene, CDR3 protein.

TRBJ2-5,TRBV28,ASSARGETQY
TRBJ1-2,TRBV15,ATSRPEGAGGYT
TRBJ1-6,TRBV6-6,ASIPYEDRVSPLH
TRBJ2-7,TRBV7-6,ASSPRATGTSLPLSVEQY
TRBJ2-7,TRBV6-5,ASSADWRGSYEQY
TRBJ1-1,TRBV5-8,ASRKVRLDTEAF
TRBJ2-3,TRBV7-2,ASSPRGRDTDTQY
TRBJ2-5,TRBV7-2,ASSRTGTQETQY
TRBJ1-6,TRBV11-3,ASSFLGGRALH
TRBJ1-1,TRBV5-4,ASREGRGVRNTEAF
TRBJ1-1,TRBV14,ASSQGGIVSNTEAF
TRBJ2-3,TRBV7-9,ASSLGRQMDTQY
TRBJ2-1,TRBV4-3,ASSQLGGGQTYNEQF
TRBJ1-1,TRBV19,ASRQGVHNTEAF
TRBJ2-5,TRBV21-1,ASNGRVRGRETQY
TRBJ2-6,TRBV4-3,ASSQEALSGANVLT
TRBJ1-6,TRBV5-1,ASSLSGANSPLH